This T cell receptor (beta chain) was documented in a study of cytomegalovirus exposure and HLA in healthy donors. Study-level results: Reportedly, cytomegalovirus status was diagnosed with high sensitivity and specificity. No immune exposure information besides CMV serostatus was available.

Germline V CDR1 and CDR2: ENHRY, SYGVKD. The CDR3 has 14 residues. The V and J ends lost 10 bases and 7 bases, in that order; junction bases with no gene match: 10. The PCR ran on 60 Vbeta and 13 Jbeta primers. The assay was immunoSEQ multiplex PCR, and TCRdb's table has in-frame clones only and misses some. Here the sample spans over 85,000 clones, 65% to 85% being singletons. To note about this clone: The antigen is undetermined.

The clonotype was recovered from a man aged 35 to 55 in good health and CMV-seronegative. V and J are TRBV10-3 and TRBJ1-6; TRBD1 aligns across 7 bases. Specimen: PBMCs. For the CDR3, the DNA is TGTGCCAGCCGCCCGGGACAGTTAAATTCACCCCTCCACTTT. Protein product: CASRPGQLNSPLHF.